These 13 T cell receptor beta chains came from one sample sequenced in a study of T cell repertoires in ileal Crohn's disease. The data were produced by immunoSEQ multiplex PCR, yet TCRdb's version contains in-frame clones alone and is incomplete. In the table there are 13,000 or so clones, around 83% of which are singletons. Regarding time point: neoterminal ileum biopsy at postoperative endoscopy, about 6 months after surgery. The sequenced material came from ileal tissue. The receptor set was obtained from an adult with Crohn's disease.

The chain links TRBV9 to TRBJ1-2; the D gene is possibly TRBD1 (5 bases). Germline values: CDR1 SGDLS, CDR2 YYNGEE. V gave up 3 bases and J gave up 1 base, with 10 bases separating them. This CDR3 spans 14 amino acids. For the CDR3, the DNA is TGTGCCAGCAGCGAGGGGACTCGTAACTATGGCTACACCTTC. It specifies CASSEGTRNYGYTF. Together with reference TRBV9 and TRBJ1-2, the CDR3 gives the full variable domain: DSGVTQTPKHLITATGQRVTLRCSPRSGDLSVYWYQQSLDQGLQFLIQYYNGEERAKGNILERFSAQQFPDLHSELNLSSLELGDSALYFCASSEGTRNYGYTFGSGTRLTVV.

There are a few counts of this clone. V usage is TRBV5-1 and J usage is TRBJ2-1; 8 nucleotides align to TRBD2. The CDR3 spans 18 residues. Per the germline V gene, CDR1 is SGHRS and CDR2 is YFSETQ. After removal of 0 bases from V and 0 bases from J, the junction contained 8 bases not matched to a gene. CDR3 protein: CASSLVGSGTSSYNEQFF. CDR3 DNA: TGCGCCAGCAGCTTGGTAGGCAGCGGGACTAGCTCCTACAATGAGCAGTTCTTC.

The V gene is TRBV2, the J gene TRBJ2-7; TRBD1 might be the D (6 bases). CDR1 and CDR2 from the germline V gene are SNHLY and FYNNEI. The CDR3 is made up of 15 amino acids. V was pared by 3 bases and J by 1 base, with 13 bases between. Here the CDR3 DNA reads TGTGCCAGCAGTGAGGCAGGGGCCAGATCCTACGAGCAGTACTTC. As protein: CASSEAGARSYEQYF.

The CDR3: CASGLVRGQGAGDTQYF. The CDR3, as DNA: TGTGCTAGTGGTTTGGTAAGGGGACAGGGCGCGGGGGATACGCAGTATTTT. J is TRBJ2-3 and V is TRBV12-5; 9 positions match TRBD1. V lost 0 bases, J lost 6 bases, and 10 bases stayed unmatched. Germline V gene sequence: CDR1 LGHNT, CDR2 FRNRAP. The CDR3 spans 17 residues.

This clone was seen a single time. The chain recombines TRBV19 with TRBJ2-7; 13 nucleotides agree with TRBD2. Trimming removed 5 bases from V and 7 bases from J; junction bases left unmatched: 11. The CDR3 runs 16 residues. Germline V CDR1 and CDR2: LNHDA, SQIVND (reference sequence). The DNA of the CDR3 is TGTGCCAGTAGTTCCGGGGGACTAGCGGGGTCTGGGGAGCAGTACTTC. This gives the protein CASSSGGLAGSGEQYF.

There are a few counts of this clone. CDR3 sequence reads: CASSLSAGSYEQYF. CDR3 DNA: TGTGCCAGCAGCTTATCGGCGGGCTCCTACGAGCAGTACTTC. The chain recombines TRBV7-6 with TRBJ2-7; D may be TRBD2 (5 bases). CDR1 is SGHVS and CDR2 is FNYEAQ in the germline V gene. This CDR3 has 14 amino acids. Deletions cut 2 bases from V and 0 bases from J, with 8 bases between. The full variable domain, completed using reference TRBV7-6 and TRBJ2-7, is GAGVSQSPRYKVTKRGQDVALRCDPISGHVSLYWYRQALGQGPEFLTYFNYEAQQDKSGLPNDRFSAERPEGSISTLTIQRTEQRDSAMYRCASSLSAGSYEQYFGPGTRLTVT.

The chain recombines TRBV28 with TRBJ1-5; D not certain. The CDR3 extends over 12 amino acids. Trimming cost V 5 bases and J 11 bases, with 13 bases left between them. Germline-derived CDR1 and CDR2 are MDHEN and SYDVKM. CDR3 DNA sequence: TGTGCCAGCAGTCGACATGGATCAGCCCAGCATTTT. The encoded protein is CASSRHGSAQHF. Filled out from reference TRBV28 and TRBJ1-5, the complete variable domain reads DVKVTQSSRYLVKRTGEKVFLECVQDMDHENMFWYRQDPGLGLRLIYFSYDVKMKEKGDIPEGYSVSREKKERFSLILESASTNQTSMYLCASSRHGSAQHFGDGTRLSIL.

This clone was observed a single time. This rearrangement joins TRBV6-1 to TRBJ2-5, with 12 bases fitting TRBD2. There are 15 residues in the CDR3. The junction had 0 bases not matched to a gene; V was cut back by 2 bases and J by 2 bases. The germline CDR1 and CDR2 sequences are MNHNS and SASEGT. The chain's CDR3 is CASSELAGGQETQYF. As DNA, the CDR3 is TGTGCCAGCAGTGAACTAGCGGGGGGGCAAGAGACCCAGTACTTC.

This clone occurred a few times. The rearrangement links TRBV18 to TRBJ1-1; 8 bases are a match to TRBD1. The CDR3 length is 15 residues. Germline lookup yields CDR1 KGHSH and CDR2 LQKENI. V lost 4 bases to trimming and J lost 1 base; unmatched junction nucleotides: 5. The CDR3 sequence is CASSRSGQGNTEAFF. The CDR3 nucleotides read TGTGCCAGCTCACGATCCGGACAGGGGAACACTGAAGCTTTCTTT. The complete variable domain, with remaining parts taken from reference TRBV18 and TRBJ1-1, reads NAGVMQNPRHLVRRRGQEARLRCSPMKGHSHVYWYRQLPEEGLKFMVYLQKENIIDESGMPKERFSAEFPKEGPSILRIQQVVRGDSAAYFCASSRSGQGNTEAFFGQGTRLTVV.

This clone was counted between two and nine times. For the CDR3, the DNA is TGTGCCACCAGCGCACGGACAGGGACGAATGAAAAACTGTTTTTT. Protein product: CATSARTGTNEKLFF. The chain has TRBV15 and TRBJ1-4, with 8 bases that match TRBD1. Per germline, CDR1 LNHNV and CDR2 YYDKDF (reference sequence). The CDR3 consists of 15 residues. Germline trimming cut 5 bases from V and 5 bases from J; bases unmatched to any gene: 7.

V gene TRBV6-1 combines with J gene TRBJ1-5, with 8 bases fitting TRBD1. The V and J ends lost 6 bases and 4 bases, in that order; junction bases with no gene match: 5. In germline, CDR1 is MNHNS, CDR2 SASEGT. This CDR3 contains 14 residues. The CDR3 loop reads CASRAGQGNQPQHF. The CDR3 DNA reads as TGTGCCAGCAGGGCAGGACAGGGTAATCAGCCCCAGCATTTT.

V is TRBV11-3 and J is TRBJ2-3; tentatively, D is TRBD2 (7 bases). The CDR3 sequence is 20 residues long. CDR1 is SGHNT and CDR2 is YENEEA in the germline V gene. The V gene lost 1 base and the J gene lost 2 bases, with 25 bases spanning the gap. The CDR3 sequence: CASSLVMGLRGGRSTDTQYF. The CDR3 DNA reads TGTGCCAGCAGCTTAGTAATGGGGTTAAGGGGGGGCCGATCCACAGATACGCAGTATTTT.

By share, this clone counts as medium-sized (0.01 to 0.1%). The chain is built from TRBV25-1 and TRBJ1-4; D perhaps matches TRBD1 (5 bases). Trimming shortened V by 2 bases and J by 7 bases, and 11 bases separated the two germline ends. Germline V gene sequence: CDR1 MGHDK, CDR2 SYGVNS. The CDR3 runs to 14 residues. CDR3 sequence reads: CASSEAGSGEKLFF. The CDR3 DNA follows: TGTGCCAGCAGTGAAGCAGGGTCGGGTGAAAAACTGTTTTTT.